The source of this TCR beta chain is a study of regulatory T cells in long-lasting Graves disease. Study-level points and caveats: The TCR repertoire of persistent Graves' patients was less diverse than that of newly diagnosed ones.

The germline CDR1 and CDR2 sequences are DFQATT and SNEGSKA (reference sequence). The V and J ends lost 5 bases and 7 bases, in that order; junction bases with no gene match: 11. The CDR3 totals 14 residues. The sample holds many counts of this clonotype. Its antigen remains unidentified. With iRepertoire HTBI primers and Arm-PCR of CDR3 regions, TCR beta libraries were built. Under the authors' procedure: Across samples, around 60 TRBV and some 13 TRBJ segments were found. In TCRdb, the multiplex PCR reads were re-called with MiXCR into one record per CDR3 protein. TCRdb, not the authors, supplied the V and J calls. The profile shows roughly 560,000 distinct CDR3 sequences, approximately 12% of them singletons. Noted time point: newly diagnosed GD, antithyroid drugs for less than 3 months. PBMCs were the source of the RNA used for TCR sequencing. This sample also belongs to another study, concerning T cells in Graves' hyperthyroidism and ophthalmopathy. From that paper: Most clonotypes expanded in thyroid above 0.001 were likewise present in blood.

The material sequenced was peripheral blood mononuclear cells (PBMCs), taken at new diagnosis, from a patient treated with antithyroid drugs. The gene calls are TRBV20-1 and TRBJ2-7, with 10 bases aligning to TRBD1. The clonotype comes from a woman aged 25 to 39 with Graves disease. This CDR3 reads CSALIGTGDREQYF. The CDR3 coding sequence is TGCAGTGCTCTTATCGGGACAGGGGATCGGGAGCAGTACTTC.